Given below is one T cell receptor (beta chain) in context. The antigen remains undetermined. The data were obtained in a study of T cells in localized non-small cell lung cancer. Points from the study as a whole: There was higher T cell clonality in uninvolved adjacent lung than in tumor, and it was highest there. Appearing in adjacent lung were a median approximately 57 of the top 100 tumor clones. Density of T cells in blood, when higher, went with longer overall survival. Sequence data derive from only one tumor region, so heterogeneity remains possible.

CDR3 length: 14 amino acids. In germline, CDR1 is SGHTA, CDR2 FQGNSA. J was trimmed by 5 bases and V by 5 bases; bases with no gene match: 5. Assay: immunoSEQ multiplex PCR; the TCRdb copy retains only in-frame clones and omits some. The data show 45,000 to 55,000 clones, with approximately 77% seen just once and roughly a sixth held by the top ten. This clonotype originated in a man aged 40 to 70 with stage I squamous cell lung carcinoma. The chain carries TRBV7-2 and TRBJ1-1; TRBD1 matches 10 bases. Sequenced here: peripheral blood, sampled before any cancer treatment. The CDR3 is CASSQTGGLTEAFF. The CDR3 DNA reads TGTGCCAGCAGCCAGACAGGGGGCCTTACTGAAGCTTTCTTT.